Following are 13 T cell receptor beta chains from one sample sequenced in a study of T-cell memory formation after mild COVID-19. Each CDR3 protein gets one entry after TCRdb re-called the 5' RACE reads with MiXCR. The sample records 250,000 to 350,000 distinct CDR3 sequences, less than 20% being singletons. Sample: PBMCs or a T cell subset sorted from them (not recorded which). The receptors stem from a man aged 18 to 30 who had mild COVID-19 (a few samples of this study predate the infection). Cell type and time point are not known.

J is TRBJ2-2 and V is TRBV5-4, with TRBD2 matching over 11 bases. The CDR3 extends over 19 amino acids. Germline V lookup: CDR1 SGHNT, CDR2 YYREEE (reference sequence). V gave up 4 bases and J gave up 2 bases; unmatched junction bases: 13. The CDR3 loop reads CASSQYIHSGGANTGELFF. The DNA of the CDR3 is TGTGCCAGCAGCCAGTACATACATAGCGGGGGGGCCAACACCGGGGAGCTGTTTTTT.

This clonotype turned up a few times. The CDR3 sequence: CASSTLTGAPTDTQYF. The CDR3 DNA follows: TGCGCCAGCAGCACCCTGACAGGGGCCCCCACAGATACGCAGTATTTT. The V call is TRBV5-1, the J call TRBJ2-3; 8 bases line up with TRBD1. CDR1 and CDR2 (germline): SGHRS, YFSETQ. This CDR3 is built from 16 residues. V dropped 4 bases and J dropped 2; count of bases not matched to a gene: 9.

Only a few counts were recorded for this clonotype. CDR3 sequence: CASSEETGDWPQHF. For the CDR3, the DNA is TGTGCCAGCAGTGAAGAGACAGGGGACTGGCCCCAGCATTTT. The rearrangement uses TRBV6-1 and TRBJ1-5, with 8 bases identical to TRBD1. Germline V gives CDR1 MNHNS, CDR2 SASEGT. The CDR3 extends over 14 amino acids. V was pared by 1 base and J by 9 bases, with 5 bases of the junction left unmatched.

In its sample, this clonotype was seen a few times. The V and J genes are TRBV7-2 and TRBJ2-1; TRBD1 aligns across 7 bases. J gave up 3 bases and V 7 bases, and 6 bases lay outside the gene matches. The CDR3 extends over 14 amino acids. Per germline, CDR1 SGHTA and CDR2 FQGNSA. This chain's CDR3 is CASNDRASYNEQFF. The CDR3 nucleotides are TGTGCCAGCAACGACAGGGCGAGCTACAATGAGCAGTTCTTC.

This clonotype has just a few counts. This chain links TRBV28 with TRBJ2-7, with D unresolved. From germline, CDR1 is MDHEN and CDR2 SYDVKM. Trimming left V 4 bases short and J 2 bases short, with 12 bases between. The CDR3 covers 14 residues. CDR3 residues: CASSSGGPAYEQYV. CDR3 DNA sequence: TGTGCCAGCAGTTCGGGTGGCCCTGCCTACGAGCAGTACGTC.

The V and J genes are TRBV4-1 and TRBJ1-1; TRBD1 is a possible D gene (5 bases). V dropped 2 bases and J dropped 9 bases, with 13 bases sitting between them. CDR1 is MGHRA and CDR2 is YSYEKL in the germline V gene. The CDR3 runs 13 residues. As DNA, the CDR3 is TGCGCCAGCAGCCAAAGAGGGGAGGTGAAAGCTTTCTTT. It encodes CASSQRGEVKAFF.

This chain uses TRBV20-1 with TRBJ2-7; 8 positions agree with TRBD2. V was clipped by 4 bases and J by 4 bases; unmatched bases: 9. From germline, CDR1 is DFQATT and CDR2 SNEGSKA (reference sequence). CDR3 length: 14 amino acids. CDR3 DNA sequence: TGCAGTGCTAAGAGCGGGGGCCTCGGTTACGAGCAGTACGTC. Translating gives CSAKSGGLGYEQYV.

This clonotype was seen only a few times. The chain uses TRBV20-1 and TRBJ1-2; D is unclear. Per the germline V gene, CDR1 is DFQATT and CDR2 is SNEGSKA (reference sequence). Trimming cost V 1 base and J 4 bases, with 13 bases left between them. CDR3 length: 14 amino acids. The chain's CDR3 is CSARVGGSAYGYTF. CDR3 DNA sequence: TGCAGTGCTAGAGTGGGAGGGTCGGCCTATGGCTACACCTTC.

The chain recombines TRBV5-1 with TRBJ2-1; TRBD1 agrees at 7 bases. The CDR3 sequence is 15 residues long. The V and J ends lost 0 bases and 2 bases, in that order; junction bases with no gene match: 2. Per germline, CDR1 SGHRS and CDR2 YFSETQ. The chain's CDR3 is CASSLEGQTYNEQFF. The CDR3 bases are TGCGCCAGCAGCTTGGAGGGACAGACCTACAATGAGCAGTTCTTC.

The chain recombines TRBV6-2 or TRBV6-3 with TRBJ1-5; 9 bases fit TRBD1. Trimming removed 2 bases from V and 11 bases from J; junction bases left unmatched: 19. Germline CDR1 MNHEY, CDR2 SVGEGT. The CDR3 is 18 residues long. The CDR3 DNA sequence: TGTGCCAGCAGTTACAAGGTCGGGGCTGGACAGGGGCTTTTAGCCCAGCATTTT. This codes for CASSYKVGAGQGLLAQHF.

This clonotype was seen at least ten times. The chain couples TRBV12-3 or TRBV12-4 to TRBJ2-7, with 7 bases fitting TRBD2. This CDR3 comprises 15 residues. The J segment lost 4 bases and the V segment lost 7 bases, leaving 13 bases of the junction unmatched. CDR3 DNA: TGTGCCAGCACCAGTCCCCGGGACTACAAGTACGAGCAGTACTTC. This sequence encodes CASTSPRDYKYEQYF.

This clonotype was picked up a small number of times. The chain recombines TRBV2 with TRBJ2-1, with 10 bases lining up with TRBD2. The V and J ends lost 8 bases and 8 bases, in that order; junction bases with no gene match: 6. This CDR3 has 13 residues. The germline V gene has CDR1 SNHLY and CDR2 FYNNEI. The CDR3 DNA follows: TGTGCCAGCGTTCTAGCGGGGGACTATGAGCAGTTCTTC. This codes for CASVLAGDYEQFF.

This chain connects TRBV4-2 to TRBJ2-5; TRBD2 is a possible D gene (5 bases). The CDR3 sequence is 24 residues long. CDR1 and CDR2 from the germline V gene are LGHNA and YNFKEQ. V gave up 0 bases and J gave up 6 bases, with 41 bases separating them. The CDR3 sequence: CASSQDRGPPRARPGTQGRKTQYF. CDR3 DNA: TGTGCCAGCAGCCAAGATCGCGGGCCCCCGCGGGCTCGTCCGGGAACCCAAGGAAGAAAGACCCAGTACTTC.